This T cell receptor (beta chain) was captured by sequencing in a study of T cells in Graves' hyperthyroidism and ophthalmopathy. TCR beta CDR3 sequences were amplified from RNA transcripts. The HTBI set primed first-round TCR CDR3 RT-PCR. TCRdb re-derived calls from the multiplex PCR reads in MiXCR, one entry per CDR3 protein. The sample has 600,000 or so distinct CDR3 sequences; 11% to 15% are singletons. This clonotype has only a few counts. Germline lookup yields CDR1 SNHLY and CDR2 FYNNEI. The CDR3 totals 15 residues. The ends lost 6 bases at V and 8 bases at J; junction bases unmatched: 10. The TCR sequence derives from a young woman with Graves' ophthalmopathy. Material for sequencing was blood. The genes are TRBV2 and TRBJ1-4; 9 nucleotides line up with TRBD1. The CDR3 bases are TGTGCCAGCAGAGAGGAAGGGACAGGGTGGGAAAAACTGTTTTTT. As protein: CASREEGTGWEKLFF.